A selection of T cell receptor beta chains follows, all from one sample in a study of cytomegalovirus exposure and HLA in healthy donors. Produced via immunoSEQ multiplex PCR; TCRdb's table is partial and in-frame only. The sample includes under 130,000 clones, around 77% of them seen just once. Sample: PBMCs. These receptors were taken from a woman aged 40 to 50 in good health and CMV-seropositive. Both conserved end residues are part of each CDR3. Each record gives: J gene, clone size, V gene, D gene, CDR3 protein, CDR3 DNA. D genes are given only for firm matches. A clone size is listed for some rows: how often the clone was seen (once, few, many), or a class if it is expanded.

j_call: TRBJ1-5
clone_size: -
v_call: TRBV5-1
d_call: -
cdr3_aa: CASSLDGGNQPQHF
cdr3_nt: TGCGCCAGCAGCTTGGACGGGGGCAATCAGCCCCAGCATTTT

j_call: TRBJ1-5
clone_size: -
v_call: TRBV19
d_call: -
cdr3_aa: CASSRYYTQPQHF
cdr3_nt: TGTGCCAGTAGTCGTTACTATACGCAGCCCCAGCATTTT

j_call: TRBJ2-1
clone_size: -
v_call: TRBV19
d_call: -
cdr3_aa: CASSWTPSYNEQFF
cdr3_nt: TGTGCCAGTAGTTGGACACCCTCCTACAATGAGCAGTTCTTC

j_call: TRBJ1-1
clone_size: -
v_call: TRBV5-5
d_call: TRBD1
cdr3_aa: CASSQTGGGPGEAFF
cdr3_nt: TGTGCCAGCAGCCAGACAGGGGGGGGACCTGGAGAAGCTTTCTTT

j_call: TRBJ1-1
clone_size: few
v_call: TRBV11-3
d_call: -
cdr3_aa: CASSFPRDTEAFF
cdr3_nt: TGTGCCAGCAGCTTCCCCCGGGACACTGAAGCTTTCTTT

j_call: TRBJ1-4
clone_size: -
v_call: TRBV7-9
d_call: -
cdr3_aa: CSSSPAQGGVREKLFF
cdr3_nt: TGTTCCAGCAGCCCGGCCCAGGGAGGTGTTCGCGAAAAACTGTTTTTT

j_call: TRBJ1-1
clone_size: -
v_call: TRBV4-1
d_call: TRBD1
cdr3_aa: CASSQGGRQGPNTEAFF
cdr3_nt: TGCGCCAGCAGCCAAGGGGGAAGACAGGGCCCGAACACTGAAGCTTTCTTT

j_call: TRBJ2-1
clone_size: -
v_call: TRBV10-3
d_call: -
cdr3_aa: CAAEQYNEQFF
cdr3_nt: TGTGCCGCCGAACAATACAATGAGCAGTTCTTC

j_call: TRBJ2-3
clone_size: -
v_call: TRBV5-1
d_call: TRBD1
cdr3_aa: CASSLEGAPGTDTQYF
cdr3_nt: TGCGCCAGCAGCTTGGAGGGGGCGCCGGGCACAGATACGCAGTATTTT

j_call: TRBJ2-7
clone_size: few
v_call: TRBV4-1
d_call: TRBD1
cdr3_aa: CASSQAPTGAYEQYF
cdr3_nt: TGCGCCAGCAGCCAAGCACCAACAGGGGCCTACGAGCAGTACTTC

j_call: TRBJ2-5
clone_size: -
v_call: TRBV23-1
d_call: -
cdr3_aa: CASSQSVGAPYF
cdr3_nt: TGCGCCAGCAGTCAATCGGTTGGGGCCCCGTACTTC

j_call: TRBJ1-5
clone_size: few
v_call: TRBV7-2
d_call: -
cdr3_aa: CASSFGTSNQPQHF
cdr3_nt: TGTGCCAGCAGCTTTGGGACAAGTAATCAGCCCCAGCATTTT

j_call: TRBJ1-1
clone_size: -
v_call: TRBV4-2
d_call: TRBD1
cdr3_aa: CASSPGTAEAFF
cdr3_nt: TGTGCCAGCAGTCCGGGGACAGCTGAAGCTTTCTTT

j_call: TRBJ2-7
clone_size: few
v_call: TRBV18
d_call: -
cdr3_aa: CASSPPGQDEQYF
cdr3_nt: TGTGCCAGCTCACCACCGGGGCAGGACGAGCAGTACTTC

j_call: TRBJ2-7
clone_size: -
v_call: TRBV4-1
d_call: -
cdr3_aa: CASSQVGGREQYF
cdr3_nt: TGCGCCAGCAGCCAAGTCGGGGGGCGCGAGCAGTACTTC

j_call: TRBJ2-3
clone_size: -
v_call: TRBV12-5
d_call: TRBD2
cdr3_aa: CASGSPIGLAGADTQYF
cdr3_nt: TGTGCTAGTGGCTCTCCTATCGGACTAGCGGGAGCAGATACGCAGTATTTT